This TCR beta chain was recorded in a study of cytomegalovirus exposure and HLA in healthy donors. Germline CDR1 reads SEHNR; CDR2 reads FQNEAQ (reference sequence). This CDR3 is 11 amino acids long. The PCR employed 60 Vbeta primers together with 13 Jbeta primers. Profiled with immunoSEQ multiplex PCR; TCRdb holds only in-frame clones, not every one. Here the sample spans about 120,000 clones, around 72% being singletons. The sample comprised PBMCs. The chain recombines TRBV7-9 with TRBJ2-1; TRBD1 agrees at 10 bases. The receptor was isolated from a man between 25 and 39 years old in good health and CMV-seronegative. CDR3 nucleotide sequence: TGTGCTGGGGACAGGGGACATGAGCAGTTCTTC. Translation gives CAGDRGHEQFF. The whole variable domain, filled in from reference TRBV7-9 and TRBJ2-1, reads DTGVSQNPRHKITKRGQNVTFRCDPISEHNRLYWYRQTLGQGPEFLTYFQNEAQLEKSRLLSDRFSAERPKGSFSTLEIQRTEQGDSAMYLCAGDRGHEQFFGPGTRLTVL.